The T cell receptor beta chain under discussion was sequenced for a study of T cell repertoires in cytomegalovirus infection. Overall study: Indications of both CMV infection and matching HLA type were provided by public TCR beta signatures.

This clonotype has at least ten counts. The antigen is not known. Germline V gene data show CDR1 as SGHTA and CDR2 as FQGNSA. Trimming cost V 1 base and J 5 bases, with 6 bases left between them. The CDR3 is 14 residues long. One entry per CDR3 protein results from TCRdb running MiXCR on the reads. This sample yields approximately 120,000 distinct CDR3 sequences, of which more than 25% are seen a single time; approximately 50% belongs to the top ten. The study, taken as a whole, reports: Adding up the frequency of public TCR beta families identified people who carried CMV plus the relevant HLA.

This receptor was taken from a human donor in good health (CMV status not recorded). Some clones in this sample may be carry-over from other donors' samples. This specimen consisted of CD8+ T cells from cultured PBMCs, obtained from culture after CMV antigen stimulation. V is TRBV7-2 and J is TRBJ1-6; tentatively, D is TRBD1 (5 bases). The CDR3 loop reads CASSLVQDNSPLHF. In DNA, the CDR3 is TGTGCCAGCAGCTTAGTACAGGATAATTCACCCCTCCACTTT.